The 16 T cell receptor beta chains below were found in one sample sequenced in a study of blood T cell repertoires in COVID-19. Assay: immunoSEQ multiplex PCR; the TCRdb copy retains only in-frame clones and omits some. The table shows some 16,000 clones, with 90% to 95% occurring only once. The source material was peripheral blood. All receptors come from a human donor in a cohort sampled during active COVID-19.

This clone has a single count. The J gene is TRBJ2-7, the V gene TRBV18, with D perhaps matching TRBD2 (6 bases). The V end lost 3 bases, the J end lost 3 bases, and 9 bases lay between the germline ends. The CDR3 contains 13 residues. Germline CDR1 is KGHSH and CDR2 is LQKENI. The DNA for the CDR3 is TGTGCCAGCTCACCGCAGGACTACTACGAGCAGTACTTC. Its protein is CASSPQDYYEQYF.

The chain links TRBV7-2 to TRBJ1-5; D uncertain. This CDR3 is 13 amino acids long. V lost 1 base and J 4 bases, leaving 5 bases between the germline ends. Per germline, CDR1 SGHTA and CDR2 FQGNSA. CDR3 coding DNA: TGTGCCAGCAGCTTAGGGCAGAATCAGCCCCAGCATTTT. It encodes CASSLGQNQPQHF.

The genes are TRBV3-1 (or the pseudogene TRBV3-2) and TRBJ2-6; D not certain. CDR1 and CDR2 from the germline V gene are LGHDT and YNNKEL (reference sequence). Trimming shortened V by 0 bases and J by 2 bases, and 14 bases separated the two germline ends. The CDR3 consists of 18 residues. CDR3 DNA: TGTGCCAGCAGCCAAGAGCCACCAGTGTCCCCTGGGGCCAACGTCCTGACTTTC. Translated: CASSQEPPVSPGANVLTF.

The CDR3 coding sequence is TGTGCCAGCAGCTTGCCCAACTGGGGGGGGCTTAGCGCTGAAGCTTTCTTT. It codes for CASSLPNWGGLSAEAFF. The chain couples TRBV5-5 to TRBJ1-1; a weak D match, TRBD1 (6 bases). Germline loops: CDR1 SGHKS, CDR2 YYEKEE (reference sequence). V lost 1 base to trimming and J lost 6 bases, with 22 bases between them. This CDR3 spans 17 amino acids. Complete variable domain (other parts from reference TRBV5-5 and TRBJ1-1): DAGVTQSPTHLIKTRGQQVTLRCSPISGHKSVSWYQQVLGQGPQFIFQYYEKEERGRGNFPDRFSARQFPNYSSELNVNALLLGDSALYLCASSLPNWGGLSAEAFFGQGTRLTVV.

The V gene is TRBV13, the J gene TRBJ1-6, with D perhaps matching TRBD1 (6 bases). This CDR3 is 14 amino acids long. Per the germline V gene, CDR1 is PRHDT and CDR2 is FYEKMQ (reference sequence). Trimming left V 3 bases short and J 10 bases short, with 13 bases between. CDR3 residues: CASSLGRGGSPLHF. The CDR3 nucleotides are TGTGCCAGCAGCTTGGGCAGGGGTGGATCACCCCTCCACTTT.

V gene TRBV11-2 combines with J gene TRBJ1-1, with TRBD1 matching 8 bases. The CDR3 is 14 amino acids. Germline trimming cut 2 bases from V and 5 bases from J; bases unmatched to any gene: 4. Germline V CDR1 and CDR2: SGHAT, FQNNGV. Here the CDR3 reads CASSLFTGGTEAFF. Written as DNA, the CDR3 is TGTGCCAGCAGCTTATTTACAGGGGGAACTGAAGCTTTCTTT.

This chain uses TRBV6-5 with TRBJ1-1; D unresolved. Germline-derived CDR1 and CDR2 are MNHEY and SVGAGI. CDR3 length: 15 amino acids. The V end was cut by 5 bases, the J end by 1 base, with 14 bases between. CDR3 region: CASSPRDSKNTEAFF. As DNA, the CDR3 is TGTGCCAGCAGTCCCCGGGATTCAAAGAACACTGAAGCTTTCTTT.

V and J are TRBV5-1 and TRBJ1-5, with a possible D match to TRBD1 (6 bases). The V and J ends lost 0 bases and 0 bases respectively, with 16 bases between them. The CDR3 consists of 18 residues. Germline loops: CDR1 SGHRS, CDR2 YFSETQ. The CDR3 coding sequence is TGCGCCAGCAGCTTGGTGCCAGGGGTGGTAGATAGCAATCAGCCCCAGCATTTT. This translates into CASSLVPGVVDSNQPQHF.

The chain uses TRBV7-6 and TRBJ2-3; 7 positions agree with TRBD1. Germline loops: CDR1 SGHVS, CDR2 FNYEAQ. This CDR3 has 15 amino acids. The ends lost 5 bases at V and 0 bases at J; junction bases unmatched: 5. DNA for the CDR3: TGTGCCAGCAGCCGGACAGGCACTAGCACAGATACGCAGTATTTT. Its protein product is CASSRTGTSTDTQYF.

The genes are TRBV7-8 and TRBJ1-2; tentatively, D is TRBD1 (6 bases). This CDR3 comprises 17 residues. The germline gives CDR1 SGHVS, CDR2 FQNEAQ. V was shortened by 3 bases and J by 5 bases, with 22 bases between the two germline ends. CDR3 coding DNA: TGTGCCAGCAGCTTCTCCCGGACAGCAGCTTTAGGGTATGGCTACACCTTC. This sequence encodes CASSFSRTAALGYGYTF.

J is TRBJ2-7 and V is TRBV4-2; 8 nucleotides match TRBD1. CDR1 is LGHNA and CDR2 is YNFKEQ in the germline V gene. The CDR3 runs 16 residues. V shed 1 base, J shed 3 bases, and the junction held 8 bases outside the gene matches. CDR3 nucleotide sequence: TGTGCCAGCAGCCAAGCGTCGCAGGGGGCGAACTACGAGCAGTACTTC. Encoded protein: CASSQASQGANYEQYF.

The chain recombines TRBV12-5 with TRBJ2-2, with unresolved D. The CDR3 extends over 13 amino acids. Deletions cut 4 bases from V and 2 bases from J, with 5 bases between. Per germline, CDR1 LGHNT and CDR2 FRNRAP. CDR3 residues: CASGSVNTGELFF. DNA of the CDR3: TGTGCTAGTGGTTCCGTAAACACCGGGGAGCTGTTTTTT.

Details on this clone: An end of the junction differs from the germline gene, which may be a read error. The chain recombines TRBV7-9 with TRBJ2-7; TRBD2 matches at 10 bases. Germline CDR1 and CDR2: SEHNR and FQNEAQ (reference sequence). The CDR3 extends over 14 amino acids. The DNA of the CDR3 is TGTGCCAGCAACTTAGCGGGAGGCGGGAACGAGCAGTACTTC. This codes for CASNLAGGGNEQYF.

The V gene is TRBV30, the J gene TRBJ1-1, with D possibly TRBD1 on 6 matching bases. Germline V CDR1 and CDR2: GTSNPN, SVGIG (reference sequence). Trimming stripped 5 bases from V and 1 base from J, with 8 bases between. The length of the CDR3 is 12 residues. CDR3 nucleotide sequence: TGTGCCTGGGGGACACAGAACACTGAAGCTTTCTTT. This encodes CAWGTQNTEAFF.

The V gene is TRBV15, the J gene TRBJ2-7; 7 bases are shared with TRBD2. This CDR3 comprises 13 residues. V was clipped by 8 bases and J by 6 bases; unmatched bases: 10. CDR1 and CDR2 from the germline V gene are LNHNV and YYDKDF (reference sequence). The CDR3 sequence: CATSITGGSEQYF. In nucleotides, the CDR3 is TGTGCCACCTCCATCACGGGGGGTTCCGAGCAGTACTTC.

The table lists this clone with a few counts. The chain is built from TRBV4-1 and TRBJ2-3, with D uncertain. This CDR3 comprises 14 residues. Germline CDR1 MGHRA, CDR2 YSYEKL. Trimming pared 0 bases from V and 2 bases from J, leaving 6 bases between. The CDR3 sequence: CASSQDQNTDTQYF. In DNA, the CDR3 is TGCGCCAGCAGCCAAGATCAGAACACAGATACGCAGTATTTT.